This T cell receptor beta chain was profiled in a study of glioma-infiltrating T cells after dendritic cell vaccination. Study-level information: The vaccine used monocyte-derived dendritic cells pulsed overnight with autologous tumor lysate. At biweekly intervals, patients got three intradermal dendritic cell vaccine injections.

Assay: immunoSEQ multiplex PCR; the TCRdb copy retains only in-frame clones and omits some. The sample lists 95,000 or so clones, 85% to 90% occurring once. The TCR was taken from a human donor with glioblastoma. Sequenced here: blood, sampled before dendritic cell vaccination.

In DNA form, the CDR3 reads TGTGCCAGCAGTGTTCGGAGCGGGGAAGCTTTCTTT. This sequence encodes CASSVRSGEAFF. The gene calls are TRBV2 and TRBJ1-1; no firm D call. Germline CDR1 reads SNHLY; CDR2 reads FYNNEI. This CDR3 has 12 amino acids. Trimming shortened V by 4 bases and J by 8 bases, and 11 bases separated the two germline ends.